The source of this T cell receptor (beta chain) is a study of blood T cell repertoires in COVID-19. Generated by immunoSEQ multiplex PCR, the TCRdb table keeps only in-frame clones and is missing some. The sample has roughly 300,000 clones; about 90% are singletons. The CDR3 has 16 amino acids. V lost 3 bases and J 2 bases, leaving 16 bases between the germline ends. Germline CDR1 MNHNS, CDR2 SASEGT. Source material: PBMCs or T cells enriched from blood (not recorded which). This sequence joins TRBV6-1 and TRBJ1-2, with D tentatively TRBD1 (6 bases). The receptor comes from a woman aged 25 to 39 who had recovered from COVID-19. CDR3 sequence: CASSERGGRLNYGYTF. The CDR3 bases are TGTGCCAGCAGTGAGAGGGGGGGCCGGCTAAACTATGGCTACACCTTC.